This T cell receptor (beta chain) was sequenced during a study of lymphopenia after photon versus proton radiotherapy. Points from the study as a whole: Post-nadir TCR diversity decline inversely tracked overall survival among those who died. After the lymphocyte nadir, photon-treated repertoires showed oligoclonal expansion, especially of CD8+ Temra cells. Under photons, naive T cells and diversity fell while effector/memory populations rose. Authors raise, but do not show, better survival with proton therapy.

Clones were read by immunoSEQ multiplex PCR, and TCRdb kept only the in-frame ones, dropping some. Of 89,000 or so clones in the sample, more than 70% were seen once. Worth noting for this clone: What it binds is unknown.

The V end lost 3 bases, the J end lost 5 bases, and 17 bases lay between the germline ends. Germline V gene data show CDR1 as SGHTA and CDR2 as FQGNSA. The CDR3 runs 16 residues. Sequencing was performed on peripheral blood, taken from a patient treated with proton-based radiotherapy. The sequence was collected from a man aged 55 to 70 with pancreatic cancer. The chain carries TRBV7-2 and TRBJ2-1, with no clear D. The CDR3 DNA sequence: TGTGCCAGCAGCTTGGTGACCCGCATTTCCGACAATGAGCAGTTCTTC. As protein: CASSLVTRISDNEQFF.